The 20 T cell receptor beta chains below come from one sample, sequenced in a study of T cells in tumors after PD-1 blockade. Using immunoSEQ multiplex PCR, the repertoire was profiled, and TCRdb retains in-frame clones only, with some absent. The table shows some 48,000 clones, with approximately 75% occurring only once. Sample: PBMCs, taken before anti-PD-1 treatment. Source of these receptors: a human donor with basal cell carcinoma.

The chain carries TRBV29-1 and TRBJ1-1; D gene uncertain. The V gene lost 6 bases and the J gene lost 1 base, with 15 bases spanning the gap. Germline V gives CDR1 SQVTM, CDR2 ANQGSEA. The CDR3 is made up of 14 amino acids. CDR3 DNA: TGCAGCGTGGCGATTAGGACCGCGAACACTGAAGCTTTCTTT. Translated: CSVAIRTANTEAFF.

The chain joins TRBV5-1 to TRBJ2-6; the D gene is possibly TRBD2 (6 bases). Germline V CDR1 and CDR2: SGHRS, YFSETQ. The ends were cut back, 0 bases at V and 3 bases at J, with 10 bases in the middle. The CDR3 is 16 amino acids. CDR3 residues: CASSLAGGVGANVLTF. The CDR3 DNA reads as TGCGCCAGCAGCTTGGCCGGCGGGGTTGGGGCCAACGTCCTGACTTTC.

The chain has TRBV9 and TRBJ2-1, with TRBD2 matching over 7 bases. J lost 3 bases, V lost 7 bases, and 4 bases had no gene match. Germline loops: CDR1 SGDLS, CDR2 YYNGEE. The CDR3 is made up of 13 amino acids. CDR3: CASAAGDYNEQFF. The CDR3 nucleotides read TGTGCCAGCGCGGCGGGGGACTACAATGAGCAGTTCTTC.

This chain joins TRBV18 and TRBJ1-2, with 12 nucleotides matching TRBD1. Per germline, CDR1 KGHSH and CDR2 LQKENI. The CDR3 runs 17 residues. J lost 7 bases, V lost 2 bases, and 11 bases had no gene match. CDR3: CASSPSQGTGGVGGYTF. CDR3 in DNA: TGTGCCAGCTCACCATCCCAAGGGACAGGGGGCGTAGGTGGCTACACCTTC.

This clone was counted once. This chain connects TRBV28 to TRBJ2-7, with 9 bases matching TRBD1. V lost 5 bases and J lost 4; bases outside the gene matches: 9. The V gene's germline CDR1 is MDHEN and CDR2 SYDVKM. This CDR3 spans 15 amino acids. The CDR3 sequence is CASSATGGFRYEQYF. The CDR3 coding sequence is TGTGCCAGCAGTGCGACAGGGGGTTTCAGGTACGAGCAGTACTTC.

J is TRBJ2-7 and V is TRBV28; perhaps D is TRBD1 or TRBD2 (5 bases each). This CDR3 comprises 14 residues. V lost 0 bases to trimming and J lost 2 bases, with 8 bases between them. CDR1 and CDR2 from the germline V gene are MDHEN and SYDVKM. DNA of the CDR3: TGTGCCAGCAGTTTATGGGGGACCACCTACGAGCAGTACTTC. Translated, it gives CASSLWGTTYEQYF.

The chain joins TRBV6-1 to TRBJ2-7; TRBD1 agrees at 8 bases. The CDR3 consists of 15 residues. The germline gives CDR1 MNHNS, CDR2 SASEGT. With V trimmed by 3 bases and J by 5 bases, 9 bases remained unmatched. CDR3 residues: CASSEGAGGLDEQYF. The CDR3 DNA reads TGTGCCAGCAGTGAGGGGGCAGGGGGCCTGGACGAGCAGTACTTC.

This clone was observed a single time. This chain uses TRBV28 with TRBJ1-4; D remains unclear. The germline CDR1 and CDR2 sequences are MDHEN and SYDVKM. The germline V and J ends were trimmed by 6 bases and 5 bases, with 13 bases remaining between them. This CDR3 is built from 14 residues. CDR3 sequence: CASSLSGLNEKLFF. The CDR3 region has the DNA TGTGCCAGCAGCCTAAGTGGGCTGAATGAAAAACTGTTTTTT.

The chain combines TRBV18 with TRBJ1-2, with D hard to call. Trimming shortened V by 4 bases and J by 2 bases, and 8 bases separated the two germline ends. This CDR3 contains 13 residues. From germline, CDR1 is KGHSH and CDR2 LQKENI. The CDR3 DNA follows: TGTGCCAGCTCACTCGACAAGAACTATGGCTACACCTTC. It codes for CASSLDKNYGYTF.

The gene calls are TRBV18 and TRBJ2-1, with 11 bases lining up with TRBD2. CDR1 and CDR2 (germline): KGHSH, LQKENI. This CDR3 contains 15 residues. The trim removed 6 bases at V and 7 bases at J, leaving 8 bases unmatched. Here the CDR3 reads CASSPTSGVRNEQFF. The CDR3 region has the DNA TGTGCCAGCTCGCCGACTAGCGGGGTCCGGAATGAGCAGTTCTTC.

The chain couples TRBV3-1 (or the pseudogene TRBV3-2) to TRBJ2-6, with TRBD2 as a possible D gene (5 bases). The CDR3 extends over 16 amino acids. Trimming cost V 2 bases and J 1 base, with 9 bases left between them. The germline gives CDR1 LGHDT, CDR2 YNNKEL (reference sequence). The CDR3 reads CASSQRRDSGANVLTF. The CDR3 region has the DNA TGTGCCAGCAGCCAACGACGGGATTCTGGGGCCAACGTCCTGACTTTC.

CDR3: CASSSAVNTGELFF. CDR3 in DNA: TGTGCCAGCAGTTCGGCCGTGAACACCGGGGAGCTGTTTTTT. This sequence joins TRBV28 and TRBJ2-2; D gene ambiguous. Per the germline V gene, CDR1 is MDHEN and CDR2 is SYDVKM. V lost 4 bases and J lost 1, with 7 bases in between. The CDR3 is 14 amino acids.

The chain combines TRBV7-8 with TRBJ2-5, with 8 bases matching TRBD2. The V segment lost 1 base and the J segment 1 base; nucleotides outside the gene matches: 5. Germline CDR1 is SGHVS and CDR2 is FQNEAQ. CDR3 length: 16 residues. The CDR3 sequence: CASSLGALAAQETQYF. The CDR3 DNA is TGTGCCAGCAGCTTAGGGGCACTAGCGGCCCAAGAGACCCAGTACTTC.

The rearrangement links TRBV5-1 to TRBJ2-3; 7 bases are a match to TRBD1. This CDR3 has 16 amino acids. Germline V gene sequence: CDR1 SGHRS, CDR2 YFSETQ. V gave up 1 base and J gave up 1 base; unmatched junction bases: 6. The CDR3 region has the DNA TGCGCCAGCAGCTTGCCCAACGGACAGGGCACAGATACGCAGTATTTT. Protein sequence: CASSLPNGQGTDTQYF.

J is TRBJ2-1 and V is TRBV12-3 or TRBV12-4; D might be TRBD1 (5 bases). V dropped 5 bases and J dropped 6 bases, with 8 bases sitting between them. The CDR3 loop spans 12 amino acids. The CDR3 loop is CASSQGFNEQFF. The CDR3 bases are TGTGCCAGCAGTCAGGGCTTCAATGAGCAGTTCTTC.

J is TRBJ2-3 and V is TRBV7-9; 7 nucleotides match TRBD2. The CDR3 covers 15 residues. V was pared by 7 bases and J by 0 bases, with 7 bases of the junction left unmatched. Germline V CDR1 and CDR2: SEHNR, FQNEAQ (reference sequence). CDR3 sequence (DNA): TGTGCCAGCACCAAGAGAGCGGGGAGCACAGATACGCAGTATTTT. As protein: CASTKRAGSTDTQYF.

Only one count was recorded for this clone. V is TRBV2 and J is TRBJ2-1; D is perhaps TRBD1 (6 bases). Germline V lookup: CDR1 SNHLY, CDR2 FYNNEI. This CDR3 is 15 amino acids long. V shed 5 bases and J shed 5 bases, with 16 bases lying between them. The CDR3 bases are TGTGCCAGCAGTCCGGACAGCCTGGGCCACAATGAGCAGTTCTTC. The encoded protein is CASSPDSLGHNEQFF.

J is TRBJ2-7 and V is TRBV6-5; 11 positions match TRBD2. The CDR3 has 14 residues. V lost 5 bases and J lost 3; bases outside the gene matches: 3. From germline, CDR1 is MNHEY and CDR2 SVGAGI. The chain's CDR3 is CASSLAGGHYEQYF. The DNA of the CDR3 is TGTGCCAGCAGTCTAGCGGGAGGACACTACGAGCAGTACTTC.

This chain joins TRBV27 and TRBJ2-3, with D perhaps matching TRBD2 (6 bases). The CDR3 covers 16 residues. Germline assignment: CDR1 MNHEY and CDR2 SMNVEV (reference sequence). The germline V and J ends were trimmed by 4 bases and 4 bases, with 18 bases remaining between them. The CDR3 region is CASSSERAPRADTQYF. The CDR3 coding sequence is TGTGCCAGCAGTTCTGAGCGGGCACCGAGGGCAGATACGCAGTATTTT.

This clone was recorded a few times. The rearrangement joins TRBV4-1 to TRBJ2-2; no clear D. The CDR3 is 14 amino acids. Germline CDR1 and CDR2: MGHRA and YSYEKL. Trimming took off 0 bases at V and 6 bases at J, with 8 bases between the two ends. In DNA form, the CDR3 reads TGCGCCAGCAGCCAAGAATGGGCCCCCGGGGAGCTGTTTTTT. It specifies CASSQEWAPGELFF.